This T cell receptor (beta chain) derives from a study of blood T cells in healthy people across ages. The authors ran a second PCR of roughly 6 to 12 cycles using a sample-barcoded 5' primer and a J-beta primer mix. Using its own MiXCR run on the 5' RACE reads, TCRdb lists one record per CDR3 protein. Of approximately 1,700,000 distinct CDR3 sequences listed, approximately 40% are singletons. The V and J ends lost 4 bases and 4 bases respectively, with 12 bases between them. This CDR3 has 13 amino acids. The germline CDR1 and CDR2 sequences are SQVTM and ANQGSEA. This clonotype was recorded at least ten times.

This receptor was taken from a human donor in good health. The material sequenced was blood. The chain joins TRBV29-1 to TRBJ2-3; D is undetermined. The CDR3 DNA follows: TGCAGCGTTGGTGAGCGTGTTGCAGATACGCAGTATTTT. Translation gives CSVGERVADTQYF.